This paragraph covers one TCR beta chain sequence. Antigen specificity is unknown. Its ends do not fully match the called genes, so a read error is possible. The study ran its PCR with 60 Vbeta and 13 Jbeta primers. Assay used: immunoSEQ multiplex PCR; TCRdb lists only in-frame clones, some missing. The sample lists 200,000 to 250,000 clones; around 80% were seen once. The CDR3 contains 10 residues. Germline CDR1 reads SEHNR; CDR2 reads FQNEAQ (reference sequence). Among the donors, all were healthy bone marrow donors. The sample is drawn from a study of cytomegalovirus exposure and HLA in healthy donors. Whole-study results and caveats: In a later analysis, at a false discovery rate of 0.05, roughly 17,000 TCR beta sequences were associated with HLA alleles.

This TCR was recovered from a woman in her 40s in good health and CMV-seropositive. Sequenced sample: PBMCs. The chain uses TRBV7-9 and TRBJ1-1; 7 bases fit TRBD1. The CDR3 DNA is TGTGCCAGCAGCCAAAGACAGGGTGCCTTT. It codes for CASSQRQGAF.